The TCR beta chain described here comes from a study of OX40 agonist ivuxolimab in advanced cancers. Trimming removed 4 bases from V and 4 bases from J; junction bases left unmatched: 8. Germline V lookup: CDR1 SGHDT, CDR2 YYEEEE. CDR3 length equals 16 residues. Generated by immunoSEQ multiplex PCR, the TCRdb table keeps only in-frame clones and is missing some. Seen here are under 90,000 clones, about nine tenths observed once, and the top ten hold approximately 0.19%. This clone was seen more than once but under ten times. This TCR came from an adult with an advanced solid tumor such as melanoma, head and neck, liver or kidney cancer. This sample comprised CD4+ or CD8+ T cells sorted from blood, obtained in a trial of the OX40 agonist ivuxolimab. The chain employs TRBV5-6 and TRBJ2-7, with 13 bases matching TRBD2. CDR3 residues: CASSGWTSGSKYEQYF. In DNA, the CDR3 is TGTGCCAGCAGCGGCTGGACTAGCGGGAGTAAATACGAGCAGTACTTC.